The clone carrying this T cell receptor (beta chain) was seen only a few times. Its antigen is as yet unknown. The data belong to a study of T-cell memory formation after mild COVID-19. Across the whole study: TCR clusters were largely donor specific. Study observations and caveats: Of the contracting clones, CD4+ ones lay mainly in CM and EM, and CD8+ ones in EMRA. For second-wave clones that peaked at day 37, SARS-CoV-2 specificity went unverified.

5'RACE with constant-segment primers built TCRalpha and TCRbeta cDNA libraries with UMIs. TCRdb reprocessed the 5' RACE reads with MiXCR, giving one entry per CDR3 protein. The sample lists about 350,000 distinct CDR3 sequences; roughly 15% were seen once. CDR1 is MNHEY and CDR2 is SMNVEV in the germline V gene (reference sequence). The length of the CDR3 is 13 residues. V gave up 5 bases and J gave up 7 bases; unmatched junction bases: 8. The receptor was derived from a man aged 18 to 29 who had mild COVID-19 (a few samples of this study predate the infection). Cell type and time point are not known. The rearrangement links TRBV27 to TRBJ2-7; 7 bases match TRBD1. The sample taken for sequencing was PBMCs or a T cell subset sorted from them (not recorded which). CDR3 DNA: TGTGCCAGCAGTGTAAGAGGGGGCTGGGAGCAGTACTTC. Amino acids: CASSVRGGWEQYF.